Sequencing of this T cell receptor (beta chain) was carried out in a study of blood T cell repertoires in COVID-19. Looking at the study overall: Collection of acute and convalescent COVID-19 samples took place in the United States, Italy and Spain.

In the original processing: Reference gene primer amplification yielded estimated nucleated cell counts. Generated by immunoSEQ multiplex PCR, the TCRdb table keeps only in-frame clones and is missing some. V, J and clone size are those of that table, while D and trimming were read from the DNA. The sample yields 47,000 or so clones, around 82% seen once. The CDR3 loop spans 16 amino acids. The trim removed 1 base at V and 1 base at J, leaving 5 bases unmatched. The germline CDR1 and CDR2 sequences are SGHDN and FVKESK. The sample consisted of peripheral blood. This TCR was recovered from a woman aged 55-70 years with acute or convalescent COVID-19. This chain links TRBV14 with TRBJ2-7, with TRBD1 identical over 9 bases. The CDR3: CASSQVMGQGSYEQYF. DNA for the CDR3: TGTGCCAGCAGCCAAGTCATGGGACAGGGTTCCTACGAGCAGTACTTC.